Below, one T cell receptor (beta chain) is given with its context. The donor cohort consisted entirely of Caucasian adults residing in Nashville, Tennessee. CD4+ cells underwent separation, giving CD45RA+ naive and CD45RA-negative memory subsets. This specimen belongs to a study of shared clonotypes between healthy human individuals. Per the original data handling: Sequence data from immunoSEQ were junction-only and lacked quality scores; consequently, filtering differed. Only in-frame clones appear in the TCRdb table, and some are missing; sequencing was by immunoSEQ multiplex PCR. Clone size and the V and J calls come from that table; the DNA yielded D and trimming. This table holds over 2 million clones, roughly 95% found once. Trimming cost V 0 bases and J 4 bases, with 9 bases left between them. Looked up from germline, CDR1 is MNHEY and CDR2 is SMNVEV (reference sequence). The CDR3 spans 14 residues.

The chain links TRBV27 to TRBJ1-2; TRBD1 might be the D (5 bases). The sequence came from a man in his late teens or twenties in good health. Material: naive CD4+ T cells sorted from blood. Subset reported: CD45RA+ positively selected. The CDR3 region has the DNA TGTGCCAGCAGTTTATCGTCCAGGGTCTATGGCTACACCTTC. It codes for CASSLSSRVYGYTF.